The 28 T cell receptor beta chains in this list originate from one sample, sequenced in a study of T cells in Graves' hyperthyroidism and ophthalmopathy. Amplified TCR beta CDR3 regions came from RNA transcripts. The HTBI primer set served for first-round RT-PCR of the TCR CDR3. TCRdb passed the multiplex PCR reads through MiXCR, listing each CDR3 protein once. The sample contains 350,000 to 400,000 distinct CDR3 sequences, roughly 14% of which appear only once. Sequenced material: blood. Receptors were obtained from a woman aged 55-70 years with Graves' hyperthyroidism.

A few counts support this clonotype. V gene TRBV19 combines with J gene TRBJ2-2, with 11 bases fitting TRBD2. The length of the CDR3 is 18 residues. The trim removed 5 bases at V and 6 bases at J, leaving 14 bases unmatched. Germline V gives CDR1 LNHDA, CDR2 SQIVND (reference sequence). CDR3 region: CASSGEKTSGTPPGELFF. CDR3 DNA: TGTGCCAGTAGTGGAGAAAAGACTAGCGGGACCCCCCCCGGGGAGCTGTTTTTT.

This clonotype was observed a handful of times. V and J are TRBV19 and TRBJ1-5; tentative D call: TRBD1 (5 bases). Germline V gene lookup returns CDR1 LNHDA and CDR2 SQIVND (reference sequence). V lost 6 bases to trimming and J lost 4 bases, with 13 bases between them. This CDR3 is built from 14 residues. CDR3 DNA: TGTGCCAGTAGCGGGACTCATGGGAATCAGCCCCAGCATTTT. Residues: CASSGTHGNQPQHF.

This clonotype showed up just a few times. V and J are TRBV11-3 and TRBJ2-6; D not resolved. The CDR3 has 15 amino acids. Deletions cut 1 base from V and 4 bases from J, with 8 bases between. Germline V CDR1 and CDR2: SGHNT, YENEEA. The chain's CDR3 is CASSLGFSGANVLTF. The CDR3 nucleotides are TGTGCCAGCAGCTTAGGCTTTTCCGGGGCCAACGTCCTGACTTTC.

This clonotype appeared many times. The chain uses TRBV12-5 and TRBJ1-1; the D is unclear. Trimming cost V 9 bases and J 1 base, with 12 bases left between them. The CDR3 has 13 amino acids. Per germline, CDR1 LGHNT and CDR2 FRNRAP. Written as DNA, the CDR3 is TGTGCTAGCGGGCGGTCCCCGAACACTGAAGCTTTCTTT. It translates to CASGRSPNTEAFF.

The chain couples TRBV9 to TRBJ1-3; a weak D match, TRBD1 (5 bases). Deletions cut 4 bases from V and 0 bases from J, with 11 bases between. The CDR3 length is 15 residues. The germline V gene has CDR1 SGDLS and CDR2 YYNGEE. The CDR3 bases are TGTGCCAGCAGCTCAGCAAGGGGCTCTGGAAACACCATATATTTT. Amino acids: CASSSARGSGNTIYF.

In its sample, this clonotype was seen many times. This sequence joins TRBV12-3 or TRBV12-4 and TRBJ1-2; TRBD1 matches 10 bases. The CDR3 consists of 14 residues. V shed 6 bases and J 7 bases; nucleotides not matched to a gene: 8. The CDR3 protein is CASRKGQGISGYTF. Written as DNA, the CDR3 is TGTGCCAGCAGAAAGGGACAGGGGATTAGTGGCTACACCTTC.

This clonotype was seen ten or more times. The CDR3 spells CAISDLFGGQGDTDTQYF. The CDR3 nucleotides read TGTGCCATCAGTGACCTATTCGGGGGACAGGGGGACACAGATACGCAGTATTTT. This chain uses TRBV10-3 with TRBJ2-3; 11 nucleotides align to TRBD1. Per the germline V gene, CDR1 is ENHRY and CDR2 is SYGVKD. This CDR3 is 18 amino acids long. The V segment lost 3 bases and the J segment 2 bases; nucleotides outside the gene matches: 10.

This clonotype was detected many times. CDR3 in amino acids: CASSLWGGGRGYGYTF. The CDR3 DNA sequence: TGTGCCAGCAGTTTATGGGGGGGGGGGCGCGGCTATGGCTACACCTTC. This sequence joins TRBV28 and TRBJ1-2, with a tentative D call TRBD1 (6 bases). The V end was cut by 0 bases, the J end by 4 bases, with 15 bases between. The germline V gene encodes CDR1 MDHEN and CDR2 SYDVKM. The CDR3 sequence is 16 residues long.

This clonotype was recorded many times. J is TRBJ2-1 and V is TRBV27; 10 nucleotides align to TRBD2. The V and J ends lost 2 bases and 8 bases, in that order; junction bases with no gene match: 12. The CDR3 has 17 residues. Germline CDR1 and CDR2: MNHEY and SMNVEV (reference sequence). In nucleotides, the CDR3 is TGTGCCAGCAGTTTAAAACTGGGTGGACTAGCGGTCGATGAGCAGTTCTTC. Its protein product is CASSLKLGGLAVDEQFF.

The chain recombines TRBV28 with TRBJ2-1; D is unresolved. The CDR3 has 11 amino acids. The V end lost 8 bases, the J end lost 5 bases, and 7 bases lay between the germline ends. CDR1 and CDR2 from the germline V gene are MDHEN and SYDVKM. The CDR3: CASRYHNEQFF. DNA for the CDR3: TGTGCCAGCCGATACCACAATGAGCAGTTCTTC.

This clonotype turned up a few times. CDR3 region: CASSLLPGGQFF. The CDR3 coding sequence is TGTGCCAGCAGCTTACTGCCCGGGGGGCAGTTCTTC. V is TRBV7-9 and J is TRBJ2-1, with a weak D call TRBD2 (6 bases). Germline CDR1 reads SEHNR; CDR2 reads FQNEAQ (reference sequence). V lost 2 bases, J lost 12 bases, and 11 bases lay in between. The CDR3 covers 12 residues. The whole variable domain, remainder taken from reference TRBV7-9 and TRBJ2-1, is DTGVSQNPRHKITKRGQNVTFRCDPISEHNRLYWYRQTLGQGPEFLTYFQNEAQLEKSRLLSDRFSAERPKGSFSTLEIQRTEQGDSAMYLCASSLLPGGQFFGPGTRLTVL.

The chain employs TRBV7-8 and TRBJ2-2, with no clear D. This CDR3 is 14 amino acids long. The germline CDR1 and CDR2 sequences are SGHVS and FQNEAQ. The V and J ends lost 1 base and 5 bases respectively, with 8 bases between them. CDR3 nucleotide sequence: TGTGCCAGCAGCTTAGTTGACGCAACCGGGGAGCTGTTTTTT. Amino acids: CASSLVDATGELFF.

This clonotype was seen ten or more times. V usage is TRBV3-1 and J usage is TRBJ1-1, with D unresolved. The CDR3 contains 13 residues. Trimming stripped 4 bases from V and 11 bases from J, with 17 bases between. Germline V CDR1 and CDR2: LGHDT, YNNKEL (reference sequence). Here the CDR3 reads CASSPKVGAAAFF. The CDR3 bases are TGTGCCAGCAGCCCAAAAGTAGGCGCCGCGGCTTTCTTT.

This clonotype was detected ten times or more. The CDR3 reads CASSEPSSGRDEQYF. The CDR3 DNA sequence: TGTGCCAGCAGTGAACCTTCTAGCGGGAGGGACGAGCAGTACTTC. J is TRBJ2-7 and V is TRBV6-1; 12 bases align to TRBD2. Germline assignment: CDR1 MNHNS and CDR2 SASEGT. The junction had 4 bases not matched to a gene; V was cut back by 2 bases and J by 5 bases. CDR3 length: 15 amino acids.

This clonotype was picked up many times. The gene calls are TRBV20-1 and TRBJ2-3; 8 bases are shared with TRBD2. Germline CDR1 is DFQATT and CDR2 is SNEGSKA (reference sequence). The CDR3 runs to 14 residues. The junction had 9 bases not matched to a gene; V was cut back by 5 bases and J by 5 bases. This chain's CDR3 is CSAYGAGVGDTQYF. The CDR3 coding sequence is TGCAGTGCTTACGGAGCGGGAGTGGGAGATACGCAGTATTTT.

This clonotype was seen many times. The rearrangement uses TRBV12-3 or TRBV12-4 and TRBJ2-7; 11 nucleotides agree with TRBD2. The CDR3 spans 16 residues. After removal of 3 bases from V and 2 bases from J, the junction contained 6 bases not matched to a gene. CDR3 DNA: TGTGCCAGCAGTTTCACCGGGACTAGCGGTACCTACGAGCAGTACTTC. Residues: CASSFTGTSGTYEQYF.

This clonotype appeared many times. The rearrangement uses TRBV28 and TRBJ2-7, with D unclear. This CDR3 has 14 amino acids. V was trimmed by 2 bases and J by 6 bases, leaving 14 bases between them. Germline CDR1 is MDHEN and CDR2 is SYDVKM. The CDR3 region is CASSLGQAISEQYF. The CDR3 coding sequence is TGTGCCAGCAGTTTAGGTCAGGCGATCTCCGAGCAGTACTTC.

This clonotype was observed many times. V usage is TRBV12-5 and J usage is TRBJ1-2; D possibly corresponds to TRBD1 (5 bases). Trimming stripped 6 bases from V and 4 bases from J, with 18 bases between. Germline V gene data show CDR1 as LGHNT and CDR2 as FRNRAP. This CDR3 comprises 15 residues. The CDR3 DNA reads TGTGCTAGTGGCCCCCGAGGGGTCTTAGGCTATGGCTACACCTTC. Protein product: CASGPRGVLGYGYTF.

In its sample, this clonotype was seen a few times. The chain employs TRBV15 and TRBJ1-1, with 7 bases identical to TRBD1. The CDR3 is made up of 14 amino acids. Per the germline V gene, CDR1 is LNHNV and CDR2 is YYDKDF (reference sequence). Germline trimming cut 5 bases from V and 1 base from J; bases unmatched to any gene: 4. The CDR3 here is CATSPGQANTEAFF. In nucleotides, the CDR3 is TGTGCCACCAGCCCTGGACAGGCGAACACTGAAGCTTTCTTT. Drawing the rest from reference TRBV15 and TRBJ1-1, the complete variable domain is DAMVIQNPRYQVTQFGKPVTLSCSQTLNHNVMYWYQQKSSQAPKLLFHYYDKDFNNEADTPDNFQSRRPNTSFCFLDIRSPGLGDTAMYLCATSPGQANTEAFFGQGTRLTVV.

In its sample, this clonotype was seen a few times. The J gene is TRBJ2-7, the V gene TRBV18, with D uncertain. With 4 bases removed from V and 0 bases from J, the gap between germline ends came to 13 bases. This CDR3 comprises 15 residues. Germline V gene lookup returns CDR1 KGHSH and CDR2 LQKENI. In DNA form, the CDR3 reads TGTGCCAGCTCACAAGGGCCATCACGCTCCTACGAGCAGTACTTC. Its translation is CASSQGPSRSYEQYF.

At least ten counts were recorded for this clonotype. The chain combines TRBV10-3 with TRBJ1-5; D gene uncertain. The CDR3 consists of 12 residues. The ends were cut back, 11 bases at V and 9 bases at J, with 17 bases in the middle. CDR1 and CDR2 (germline): ENHRY, SYGVKD. The CDR3 bases are TGTGCCCTTCACTCCTACGGGAGGCCCCAGCATTTT. Translation: CALHSYGRPQHF.

This sequence joins TRBV6-1 and TRBJ2-6; the D is unclear. Trimming took off 5 bases at V and 0 bases at J, with 11 bases between the two ends. Germline values: CDR1 MNHNS, CDR2 SASEGT. There are 16 residues in the CDR3. The CDR3 reads CASSTPGSSGANVLTF. CDR3 DNA: TGTGCCAGCAGTACCCCCGGCAGCTCTGGGGCCAACGTCCTGACTTTC.

The CDR3 sequence is CASLHPGLAGRGQFF. CDR3 sequence (DNA): TGTGCCAGCCTCCATCCGGGACTAGCGGGCCGGGGGCAGTTCTTC. J is TRBJ2-1 and V is TRBV6-2 or TRBV6-3, with 12 bases identical to TRBD2. The length of the CDR3 is 15 residues. Germline V gene lookup returns CDR1 MNHEY and CDR2 SVGEGT. The ends lost 8 bases at V and 12 bases at J; junction bases unmatched: 14.

This clonotype was found many times. The J gene is TRBJ1-4, the V gene TRBV11-3, with D hard to call. Trimming removed 4 bases at V and 8 bases at J, with 14 bases between. This CDR3 comprises 14 residues. CDR1 is SGHNT, CDR2 YENEEA, per germline. In DNA, the CDR3 is TGTGCCAGCAGCTCCCTGGGCGAGGAAGAAAAACTGTTTTTT. Translating gives CASSSLGEEEKLFF.

This clonotype has at least ten counts. The chain recombines TRBV9 with TRBJ1-2; D possibly corresponds to TRBD1 (6 bases). Germline V gene sequence: CDR1 SGDLS, CDR2 YYNGEE. V lost 0 bases to trimming and J lost 7 bases, with 13 bases between them. The CDR3 sequence is 14 residues long. This CDR3 reads CASSVASGTTGYTF. The CDR3 DNA is TGTGCCAGCAGCGTAGCCTCCGGGACAACTGGCTACACCTTC.

The chain carries TRBV15 and TRBJ2-7; TRBD1 matches 10 bases. V gave up 1 base and J gave up 3 bases; unmatched junction bases: 3. CDR3 length: 15 amino acids. Per germline, CDR1 LNHNV and CDR2 YYDKDF (reference sequence). The CDR3 region is CATSRGRTGGYEQYF. The CDR3 DNA is TGTGCCACCAGCAGAGGACGGACAGGGGGCTACGAGCAGTACTTC.

This clonotype was seen at least ten times. The chain links TRBV6-5 to TRBJ1-3, with a tentative D call TRBD1 (6 bases). Trimming removed 0 bases from V and 2 bases from J, with 11 bases in between. Germline V gene sequence: CDR1 MNHEY, CDR2 SVGAGI. The CDR3 sequence is 16 residues long. The CDR3: CASSYSRPGAGNTIYF. DNA of the CDR3: TGTGCCAGCAGTTACTCGAGGCCAGGGGCTGGAAACACCATATATTTT.

This clonotype was seen repeatedly, ten times or more. V gene TRBV7-2 combines with J gene TRBJ1-2, with unresolved D. This CDR3 is built from 12 residues. Trimming took off 1 base at V and 4 bases at J, with 4 bases between the two ends. Germline V gene data show CDR1 as SGHTA and CDR2 as FQGNSA. CDR3: CASSLGAYGYTF. For the CDR3, the DNA is TGTGCCAGCAGCTTAGGGGCCTATGGCTACACCTTC.